The 9 T cell receptor beta chains below were found in one sample sequenced in a study of blood T cell repertoires in COVID-19. Only in-frame clones appear in the TCRdb table, and some are missing; sequencing was by immunoSEQ multiplex PCR. Altogether under 200,000 clones are present, roughly 90% being singletons, with the ten largest covering 0.65% to 0.95%. The sample was peripheral blood. The receptors originated from a woman aged 70-85 years with acute or convalescent COVID-19.

The gene calls are TRBV5-1 and TRBJ1-1; a weak D match, TRBD1 (5 bases). The germline CDR1 and CDR2 sequences are SGHRS and YFSETQ. Trimming took 0 bases from V and 8 from J, leaving 8 bases between them. This CDR3 region has 12 residues. The CDR3 DNA reads as TGCGCCAGCAGCTTGGGACAGAAAGAAGCTTTCTTT. Its translation: CASSLGQKEAFF.

The chain has TRBV18 and TRBJ1-5; no firm D call. The CDR3 is made up of 14 amino acids. The germline gives CDR1 KGHSH, CDR2 LQKENI. V lost 3 bases and J lost 4, with 10 bases in between. CDR3 loop: CASSPSTGNQPQHF. The DNA of the CDR3 is TGTGCCAGCTCACCTTCCACCGGGAATCAGCCCCAGCATTTT.

The chain recombines TRBV2 with TRBJ1-3; 7 bases line up with TRBD1. The ends lost 4 bases at V and 0 bases at J; junction bases unmatched: 3. CDR3 length equals 15 residues. Germline values: CDR1 SNHLY, CDR2 FYNNEI. CDR3 coding DNA: TGTGCCAGCAGTGTGGACAGGACCTCTGGAAACACCATATATTTT. Translated: CASSVDRTSGNTIYF.

The V gene is TRBV5-4, the J gene TRBJ2-1, with D possibly TRBD2 on 6 matching bases. The CDR3 length is 14 residues. Germline V gene lookup returns CDR1 SGHNT and CDR2 YYREEE (reference sequence). The ends were cut back, 0 bases at V and 9 bases at J, with 13 bases in the middle. The DNA for the CDR3 is TGTGCCAGCAGCTTGGCGGGGGTCCCGGGTGAGCAGTTCTTC. Translation gives CASSLAGVPGEQFF.

The chain joins TRBV7-2 to TRBJ2-7, with a tentative D call TRBD1 (6 bases). The length of the CDR3 is 14 residues. Looked up from germline, CDR1 is SGHTA and CDR2 is FQGNSA. V dropped 0 bases and J dropped 2 bases, with 8 bases sitting between them. This CDR3 is CASSLAGGTYEQYF. DNA of the CDR3: TGTGCCAGCAGCTTAGCAGGGGGAACCTACGAGCAGTACTTC.

The chain carries TRBV5-1 and TRBJ2-3; D is perhaps TRBD2 (6 bases). Per germline, CDR1 SGHRS and CDR2 YFSETQ. This CDR3 region has 15 residues. V was trimmed by 1 base and J by 5 bases, leaving 14 bases between them. Here the CDR3 reads CASSLLGGQGDTQYF. CDR3 DNA sequence: TGCGCCAGCAGCTTGTTAGGAGGGCAGGGAGATACGCAGTATTTT.

This chain connects TRBV5-1 to TRBJ2-7; TRBD1 matches 8 bases. Germline trimming cut 0 bases from V and 2 bases from J; bases unmatched to any gene: 7. Germline CDR1 SGHRS, CDR2 YFSETQ. This CDR3 contains 16 residues. The CDR3 nucleotides are TGCGCCAGCAGCTTGGAAGGCAGGGGGCCGGCCTACGAGCAGTACTTC. This translates into CASSLEGRGPAYEQYF.

This chain connects TRBV10-3 to TRBJ1-1; perhaps TRBD1 as D (5 bases). The CDR3 extends over 15 amino acids. CDR1 ENHRY and CDR2 SYGVKD come from the germline V gene. V was shortened by 2 bases and J by 1 base, with 11 bases between the two germline ends. The CDR3 DNA sequence: TGTGCCATCAGTGAGGGGCAGGGAGGGAACACTGAAGCTTTCTTT. Its protein is CAISEGQGGNTEAFF.

V is TRBV27 and J is TRBJ2-7, with D perhaps TRBD1 (5 bases). This CDR3 contains 13 residues. Germline CDR1 is MNHEY and CDR2 is SMNVEV (reference sequence). The germline V and J ends were trimmed by 1 base and 3 bases, with 7 bases remaining between them. In DNA, the CDR3 is TGTGCCAGCAGTTTATGGGGCGGCTACGAGCAGTACTTC. Its translation is CASSLWGGYEQYF.